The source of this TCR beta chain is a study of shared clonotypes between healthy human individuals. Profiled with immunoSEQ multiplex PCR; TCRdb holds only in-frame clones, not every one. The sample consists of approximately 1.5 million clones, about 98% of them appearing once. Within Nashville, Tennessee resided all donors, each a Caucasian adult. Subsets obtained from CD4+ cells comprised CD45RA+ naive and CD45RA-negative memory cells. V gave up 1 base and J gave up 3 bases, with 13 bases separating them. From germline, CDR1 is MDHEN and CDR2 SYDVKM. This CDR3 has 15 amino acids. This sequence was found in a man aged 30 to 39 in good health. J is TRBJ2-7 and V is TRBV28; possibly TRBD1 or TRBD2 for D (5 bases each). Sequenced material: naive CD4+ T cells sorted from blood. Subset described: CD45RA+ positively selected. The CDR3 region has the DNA TGTGCCAGCAGTTTATCCCGGGACGGTAACTACGAGCAGTACTTC. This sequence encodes CASSLSRDGNYEQYF.